These 31 T cell receptor beta chains were all obtained from the same sample, sequenced in a study of T-cell reconstitution after alpha-beta-depleted transplantation in children. TCRbeta library preparation incorporated unique molecular identifiers. MiXCR, applied by TCRdb to the PCR reads, yields one record per CDR3 protein. The sample shows 200,000 to 250,000 distinct CDR3 sequences, just under 8.5% of them seen only once. The sequenced sample was PBMCs, mostly from graft donor cells, obtained 180 days after TCRalphabeta/CD19-depleted stem cell transplant. The receptors originated from a male patient under 18 who had a stem cell transplant for acute lymphoblastic leukemia, so the T cells may come from the graft donor.

With respect to this clonotype: A single base separates this from a much larger clone, so it may be a read error. No conserved phenylalanine or tryptophan is present at the end of the CDR3, so a read error is the likely explanation. The V call is TRBV7-9, the J call TRBJ2-7, with a weak D call TRBD2 (7 bases). CDR3 length: 14 residues. Germline V gene sequence: CDR1 SEHNR, CDR2 FQNEAQ (reference sequence). V lost 4 bases and J 6 bases, leaving 16 bases between the germline ends. In nucleotides, the CDR3 is TGTGCCAGCAGCTCTTCGAACAGGGAGGGCGAGCAGTACCTC. It codes for CASSSSNREGEQYL.

This clonotype was seen many times. The chain has TRBV7-2 and TRBJ2-3; 8 bases map to TRBD2. The germline gives CDR1 SGHTA, CDR2 FQGNSA. With V trimmed by 2 bases and J by 0 bases, 7 bases remained unmatched. The CDR3 loop spans 17 amino acids. CDR3 region: CASSLYRGGMSTDTQYF. In DNA, the CDR3 is TGTGCCAGCAGCTTATACCGGGGGGGCATGAGCACAGATACGCAGTATTTT.

This clonotype occurred many times. CDR3 in amino acids: CASSSSGGIKTQYF. In DNA form, the CDR3 reads TGTGCCAGCAGCTCTAGCGGGGGGATCAAGACCCAGTACTTC. The genes are TRBV5-6 and TRBJ2-5, with 11 positions matching TRBD2. Germline loops: CDR1 SGHDT, CDR2 YYEEEE. The V gene end was trimmed by 3 bases and the J gene end by 6 bases; junction bases not matched to a gene: 4. The CDR3 extends over 14 amino acids. The whole variable domain, remainder taken from reference TRBV5-6 and TRBJ2-5, is DAGVTQSPTHLIKTRGQQVTLRCSPKSGHDTVSWYQQALGQGPQFIFQYYEEEERQRGNFPDRFSGHQFPNYSSELNVNALLLGDSALYLCASSSSGGIKTQYFGPGTRLLVL.

This clonotype was seen at least ten times. This chain uses TRBV6-5 with TRBJ1-2; TRBD1 matches 9 bases. V shed 0 bases, J shed 1 base, and the junction held 6 bases outside the gene matches. This CDR3 contains 17 residues. The germline gives CDR1 MNHEY, CDR2 SVGAGI. CDR3 residues: CASSYSPRQGGNYGYTF. For the CDR3, the DNA is TGTGCCAGCAGTTACTCTCCCCGACAGGGGGGTAACTATGGCTACACCTTC.

The sample holds many counts of this clonotype. The chain links TRBV12-3 or TRBV12-4 to TRBJ2-7; a possible D gene is TRBD1 (6 bases). The length of the CDR3 is 14 residues. The V end lost 1 base, the J end lost 7 bases, and 14 bases lay between the germline ends. CDR3 region: CASSLGRGNEEQYF. For the CDR3, the DNA is TGTGCCAGCAGTTTAGGCAGGGGAAATGAAGAGCAGTACTTC.

In this sample, this clonotype turned up a few times. The gene calls are TRBV3-1 and TRBJ1-3, with D tentatively TRBD1 (5 bases). Germline values: CDR1 LGHDT, CDR2 YNNKEL (reference sequence). Trimming took off 5 bases at V and 3 bases at J, with 14 bases between the two ends. The length of the CDR3 is 15 residues. The CDR3 DNA reads TGTGCCAGCAGCGTGATGGGGGGTTATGGAAACACCATATATTTT. Translating gives CASSVMGGYGNTIYF. The whole variable domain, filled in from reference TRBV3-1 and TRBJ1-3, reads DTAVSQTPKYLVTQMGNDKSIKCEQNLGHDTMYWYKQDSKKFLKIMFSYNNKELIINETVPNRFSPKSPDKAHLNLHINSLELGDSAVYFCASSVMGGYGNTIYFGEGSWLTVV.

This clonotype was seen a few times. The chain recombines TRBV10-3 with TRBJ2-5; 8 bases match TRBD1. This CDR3 is 19 amino acids long. Looked up from germline, CDR1 is ENHRY and CDR2 is SYGVKD. The V segment lost 4 bases and the J segment 0 bases; nucleotides outside the gene matches: 16. CDR3 in amino acids: CAISGDADRAGVYQETQYF. The CDR3 nucleotides are TGTGCCATCAGTGGGGATGCGGACAGGGCAGGGGTTTACCAAGAGACCCAGTACTTC.

This clonotype was recorded at least ten times. The chain employs TRBV12-3 or TRBV12-4 and TRBJ2-1; D might be TRBD1 (6 bases). The length of the CDR3 is 14 residues. V lost 3 bases to trimming and J lost 7 bases, with 13 bases between them. CDR3 in amino acids: CASSFDRQANEQFF. CDR3 nucleotide sequence: TGTGCCAGCAGTTTTGATAGACAGGCGAATGAGCAGTTCTTC.

Only one count was recorded for this clonotype. V is TRBV19 and J is TRBJ1-2; D is ambiguous. The CDR3 sequence is 14 residues long. Germline assignment: CDR1 LNHDA and CDR2 SQIVND (reference sequence). V lost 4 bases, J lost 4 bases, and 13 bases lay in between. This CDR3 reads CASSTPGPFYGYTF. DNA for the CDR3: TGTGCCAGTAGTACACCGGGCCCCTTCTATGGCTACACCTTC.

The table lists this clonotype with many counts. This chain links TRBV11-1 with TRBJ2-5; perhaps TRBD2 as D (5 bases). CDR1 and CDR2 from the germline V gene are SGHAT and FQDESV (reference sequence). V lost 5 bases to trimming and J lost 2 bases, with 9 bases between them. The CDR3 has 13 residues. In nucleotides, the CDR3 is TGTGCCAGCAGCAGGACTTATCAAGAGACCCAGTACTTC. It translates to CASSRTYQETQYF.

There are many counts of this clonotype. The chain combines TRBV28 with TRBJ1-1, with D maybe TRBD1 (5 bases). Trimming stripped 1 base from V and 10 bases from J, with 22 bases between. The germline CDR1 and CDR2 sequences are MDHEN and SYDVKM. This CDR3 contains 16 residues. In DNA, the CDR3 is TGTGCCAGCAGTTTATCGACGGGACTCCCGAGGTCTGTAGCTTTCTTT. Protein sequence: CASSLSTGLPRSVAFF.

This clonotype was found many times. A read error may produce the germline difference seen at one junction end. The chain recombines TRBV5-1 with TRBJ2-3; D ambiguous. The CDR3 runs to 11 residues. Germline V lookup: CDR1 SGHRS, CDR2 YFSETQ. CDR3 bases: TGTGCCAGCAGCTTGTTAGATACGCAGTATTTT. Amino acids: CASSLLDTQYF.

This clonotype was detected ten times or more. This sequence joins TRBV12-3 or TRBV12-4 and TRBJ2-6; D perhaps matches TRBD2 (7 bases). This CDR3 is built from 18 residues. V was pared by 8 bases and J by 0 bases, with 20 bases between. The CDR3 loop is CASVGRGGASSGANVLTF. CDR3 DNA: TGTGCCAGCGTAGGCAGGGGAGGGGCAAGCTCTGGGGCCAACGTCCTGACTTTC.

This clonotype showed up many times. The rearrangement links TRBV9 to TRBJ2-1; D is ambiguous. V was pared by 0 bases and J by 13 bases, with 8 bases between. CDR3 size: 11 residues. CDR1 SGDLS and CDR2 YYNGEE come from the germline V gene. The CDR3 DNA reads TGTGCCAGCAGCGTAGATGGCAGACAGTTCTTC. As protein: CASSVDGRQFF.

This clonotype was seen at least ten times. The rearrangement links TRBV7-9 to TRBJ2-1, with 10 positions matching TRBD1. The trim removed 5 bases at V and 7 bases at J, leaving 8 bases unmatched. Germline-derived CDR1 and CDR2 are SEHNR and FQNEAQ (reference sequence). The CDR3 has 15 residues. The CDR3 coding sequence is TGTGCCAGCAGCCGTGGGACAGGGGCAGGGAATGAGCAGTTCTTC. Amino acids: CASSRGTGAGNEQFF.

This clonotype has at least ten counts. The chain carries TRBV4-1 and TRBJ2-5, with D perhaps TRBD1 or TRBD2 (5 bases each). Germline V lookup: CDR1 MGHRA, CDR2 YSYEKL. This CDR3 comprises 15 residues. Trimming pared 4 bases from V and 2 bases from J, leaving 14 bases between. The CDR3 reads CASSRGLREQETQYF. The CDR3 region has the DNA TGCGCCAGCAGCCGGGGGTTGAGGGAACAAGAGACCCAGTACTTC.

This clonotype was seen repeatedly, ten times or more. The rearrangement links TRBV12-5 to TRBJ2-7; no reliable D call. Germline V gene data show CDR1 as LGHNT and CDR2 as FRNRAP. V was trimmed by 1 base and J by 4 bases, leaving 5 bases between them. The CDR3 is made up of 12 amino acids. CDR3 sequence (DNA): TGTGCTAGTGGTTTGGACAATTACGAGCAGTACTTC. Its translation: CASGLDNYEQYF.

This clonotype has at least ten counts. This chain uses TRBV28 with TRBJ2-7; D remains ambiguous. The CDR3 contains 13 residues. Germline assignment: CDR1 MDHEN and CDR2 SYDVKM. The ends were cut back, 7 bases at V and 3 bases at J, with 13 bases in the middle. The CDR3 sequence: CASIGRSGYEQYF. The CDR3 DNA follows: TGTGCCAGCATTGGAAGGAGTGGCTACGAGCAGTACTTC.

This clonotype was observed many times. The rearrangement links TRBV6-1 to TRBJ2-1, with D unclear. The V gene lost 6 bases and the J gene lost 4 bases, with 13 bases spanning the gap. The CDR3 covers 14 residues. Per germline, CDR1 MNHNS and CDR2 SASEGT. CDR3 residues: CASSLRGSYNEQFF. In DNA form, the CDR3 reads TGTGCCAGCAGCCTGCGAGGTTCTTACAATGAGCAGTTCTTC.

V usage is TRBV4-2 and J usage is TRBJ1-4; D possibly corresponds to TRBD1 (6 bases). Looked up from germline, CDR1 is LGHNA and CDR2 is YNFKEQ. The CDR3 length is 18 residues. Between the trimmed V and J ends, which lost 4 bases and 1 base, there was a span of 19 bases. In DNA form, the CDR3 reads TGTGCCAGCAGCCTCCGTGGGGGCTCAAGGGGAACTAATGAAAAACTGTTTTTT. Translated: CASSLRGGSRGTNEKLFF.

This clonotype was seen only once. The CDR3 DNA sequence: TGTGCCAGCAGCTCCAGCGGGGGCAGGACTGAAGCTTTCTTT. Residues: CASSSSGGRTEAFF. The chain has TRBV5-5 and TRBJ1-1; weak D call: TRBD1 (6 bases). Germline-derived CDR1 and CDR2 are SGHKS and YYEKEE (reference sequence). CDR3 length: 14 amino acids. Trimming stripped 3 bases from V and 5 bases from J, with 14 bases between.

The sample holds many counts of this clonotype. The genes are TRBV20-1 and TRBJ2-3, with D perhaps matching TRBD1 (5 bases). The CDR3 contains 16 residues. Per the germline V gene, CDR1 is DFQATT and CDR2 is SNEGSKA (reference sequence). V was cut by 0 bases and J by 3 bases, with 16 bases left in between. The CDR3 protein is CSARDLSRAGTDTQYF. The CDR3 DNA reads TGCAGTGCTAGAGATCTGTCACGGGCAGGGACAGATACGCAGTATTTT.

In its sample, this clonotype was seen many times. The rearrangement links TRBV12-3 or TRBV12-4 to TRBJ2-7; the D gene is possibly TRBD2 (6 bases). The V end lost 3 bases, the J end lost 2 bases, and 11 bases lay between the germline ends. The length of the CDR3 is 14 residues. The CDR3 region has the DNA TGTGCCAGCAGTTTTGGGACTGCCCCCTACGAGCAGTACTTC. Translation: CASSFGTAPYEQYF.

This sequence joins TRBV11-1 and TRBJ2-2, with D perhaps given as TRBD1 or TRBD2 (5 bases each). V dropped 6 bases and J dropped 5 bases, with 13 bases sitting between them. Germline lookup yields CDR1 SGHAT and CDR2 FQDESV (reference sequence). CDR3 length: 14 residues. CDR3 protein: CASSPGRQTGELFF. The DNA of the CDR3 is TGTGCCAGCAGTCCAGGGAGACAGACCGGGGAGCTGTTTTTT.

Points on this clonotype: A clone one base away is much larger, so this may be a read error. The chain has TRBV7-6 and TRBJ2-2; tentatively, D is TRBD1 (5 bases). Trimming took 5 bases from V and 4 from J, leaving 11 bases between them. CDR3 length: 14 amino acids. CDR1 SGHVS and CDR2 FNYEAQ come from the germline V gene. CDR3 nucleotide sequence: TGTGCCAGCAGCCCGGACATGCGCACCGGGGAGCTGTTTTTT. Translating gives CASSPDMRTGELFF.

This clonotype occurred many times. The rearrangement joins TRBV29-1 to TRBJ1-2; weak D call: TRBD1 (6 bases). Trimming cost V 5 bases and J 6 bases, with 13 bases left between them. The CDR3 consists of 12 residues. Per germline, CDR1 SQVTM and CDR2 ANQGSEA. This CDR3 reads CSVPTGIDGYTF. CDR3 sequence (DNA): TGCAGCGTTCCTACAGGGATCGATGGCTACACCTTC.

In this sample, this clonotype turned up many times. The CDR3 spells CSVGQGLGDTQYF. DNA of the CDR3: TGCAGCGTAGGACAGGGTTTAGGCGATACGCAGTATTTT. The V call is TRBV29-1, the J call TRBJ2-3, with 8 positions matching TRBD1. The germline V gene has CDR1 SQVTM and CDR2 ANQGSEA. The CDR3 is 13 amino acids. V lost 6 bases to trimming and J lost 6 bases; unmatched junction nucleotides: 8.

This clonotype was recorded at least ten times. The V gene is TRBV20-1, the J gene TRBJ2-7, with unresolved D. The germline V and J ends were trimmed by 6 bases and 0 bases, with 15 bases remaining between them. CDR1 and CDR2 from the germline V gene are DFQATT and SNEGSKA (reference sequence). CDR3 length: 14 amino acids. The CDR3 protein is CSAYKLVISYEQYF. CDR3 nucleotide sequence: TGCAGTGCGTACAAATTAGTGATCTCCTACGAGCAGTACTTC.

This clonotype was detected only a few times. The chain links TRBV27 to TRBJ2-7; D is uncertain. Germline-derived CDR1 and CDR2 are MNHEY and SMNVEV (reference sequence). The V and J ends lost 4 bases and 3 bases respectively, with 10 bases between them. The CDR3 totals 13 residues. CDR3 nucleotides: TGTGCCAGCAGTTCCCAGACCTACTACGAGCAGTACTTC. Its protein product is CASSSQTYYEQYF.

This clonotype was detected ten times or more. V usage is TRBV4-1 and J usage is TRBJ1-5; no firm D call. The CDR3 extends over 13 amino acids. V was cut by 4 bases and J by 9 bases, with 13 bases left in between. Per germline, CDR1 MGHRA and CDR2 YSYEKL. The CDR3 DNA reads as TGCGCCAGCAGCCTATTCGCACAGCGGCCCCAGCATTTT. Amino acids: CASSLFAQRPQHF.

This clonotype appeared once. With a much larger clone just one base away, this may be a read error. This rearrangement joins TRBV6-5 to TRBJ1-3; no firm D call. Germline CDR1 MNHEY, CDR2 SVGAGI. Between the trimmed V and J ends, which lost 0 bases and 3 bases, there was a span of 9 bases. This CDR3 contains 15 residues. In DNA, the CDR3 is TGTGCCAGCAGTTACTCGTGGAACTATGGAAACACCATATATTTT. Protein sequence: CASSYSWNYGNTIYF.